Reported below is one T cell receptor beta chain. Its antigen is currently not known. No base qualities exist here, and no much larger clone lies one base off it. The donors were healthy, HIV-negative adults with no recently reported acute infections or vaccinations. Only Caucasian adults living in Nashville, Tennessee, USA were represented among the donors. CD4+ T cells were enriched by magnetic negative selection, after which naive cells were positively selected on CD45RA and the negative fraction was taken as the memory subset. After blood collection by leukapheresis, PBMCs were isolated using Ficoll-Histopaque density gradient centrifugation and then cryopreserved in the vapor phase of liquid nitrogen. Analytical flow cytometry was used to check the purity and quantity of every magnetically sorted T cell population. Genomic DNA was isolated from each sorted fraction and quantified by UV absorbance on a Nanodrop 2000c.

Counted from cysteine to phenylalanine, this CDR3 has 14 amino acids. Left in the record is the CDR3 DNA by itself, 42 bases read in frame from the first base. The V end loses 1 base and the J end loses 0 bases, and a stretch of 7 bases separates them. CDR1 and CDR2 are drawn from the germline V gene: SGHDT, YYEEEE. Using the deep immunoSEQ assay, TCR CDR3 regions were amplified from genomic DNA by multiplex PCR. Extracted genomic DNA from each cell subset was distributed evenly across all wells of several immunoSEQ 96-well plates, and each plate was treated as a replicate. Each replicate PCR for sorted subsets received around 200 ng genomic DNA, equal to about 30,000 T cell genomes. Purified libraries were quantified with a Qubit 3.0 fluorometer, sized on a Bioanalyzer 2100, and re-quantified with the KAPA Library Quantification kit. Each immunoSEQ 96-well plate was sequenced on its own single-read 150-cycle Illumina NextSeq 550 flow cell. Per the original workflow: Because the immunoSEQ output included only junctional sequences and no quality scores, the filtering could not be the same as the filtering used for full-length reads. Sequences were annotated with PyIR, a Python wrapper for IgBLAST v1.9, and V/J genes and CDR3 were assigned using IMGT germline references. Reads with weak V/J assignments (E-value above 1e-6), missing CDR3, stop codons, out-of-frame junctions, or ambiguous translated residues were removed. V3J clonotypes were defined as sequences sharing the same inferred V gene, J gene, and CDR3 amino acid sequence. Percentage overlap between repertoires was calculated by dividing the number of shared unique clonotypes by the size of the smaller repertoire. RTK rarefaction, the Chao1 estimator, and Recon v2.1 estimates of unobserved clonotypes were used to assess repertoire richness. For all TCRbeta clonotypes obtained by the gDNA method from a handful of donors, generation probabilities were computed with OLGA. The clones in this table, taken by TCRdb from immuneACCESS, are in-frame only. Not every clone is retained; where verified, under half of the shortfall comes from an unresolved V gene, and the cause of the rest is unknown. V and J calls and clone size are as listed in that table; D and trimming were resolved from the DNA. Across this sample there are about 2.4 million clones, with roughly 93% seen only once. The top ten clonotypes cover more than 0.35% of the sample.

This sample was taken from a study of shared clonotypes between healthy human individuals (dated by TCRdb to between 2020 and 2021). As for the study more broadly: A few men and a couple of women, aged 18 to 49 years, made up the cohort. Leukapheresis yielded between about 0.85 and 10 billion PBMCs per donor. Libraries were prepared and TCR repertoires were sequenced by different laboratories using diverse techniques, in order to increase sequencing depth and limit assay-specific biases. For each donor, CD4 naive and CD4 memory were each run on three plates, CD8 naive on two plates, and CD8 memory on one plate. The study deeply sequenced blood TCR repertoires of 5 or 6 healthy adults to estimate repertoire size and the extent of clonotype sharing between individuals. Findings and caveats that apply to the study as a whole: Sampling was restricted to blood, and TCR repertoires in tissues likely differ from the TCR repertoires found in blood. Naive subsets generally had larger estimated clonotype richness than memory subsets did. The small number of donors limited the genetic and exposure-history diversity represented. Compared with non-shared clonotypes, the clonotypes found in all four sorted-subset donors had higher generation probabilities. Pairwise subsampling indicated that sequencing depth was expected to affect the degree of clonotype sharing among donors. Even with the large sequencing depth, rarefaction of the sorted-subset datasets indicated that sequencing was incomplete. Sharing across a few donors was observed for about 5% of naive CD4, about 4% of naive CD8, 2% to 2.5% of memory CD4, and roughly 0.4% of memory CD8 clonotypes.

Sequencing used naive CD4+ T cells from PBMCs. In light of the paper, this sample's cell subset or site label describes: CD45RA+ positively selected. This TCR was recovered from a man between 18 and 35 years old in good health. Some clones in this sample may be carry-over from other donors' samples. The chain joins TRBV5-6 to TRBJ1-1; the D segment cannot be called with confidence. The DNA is TGTGCCAGCAGCTTGAGAGCTGTGAACACTGAAGCTTTCTTT. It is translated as CASSLRAVNTEAFF.